The clone carrying this TCR beta chain showed up many times. Its antigen is undetermined. TCRdb keeps only in-frame clones here, not all; method: immunoSEQ multiplex PCR. Of approximately 19,000 clones listed, around 80% are singletons. The sample belongs to a study of T cell clones after liver transplantation. Study at large: Samples came from ITN030ST, which attempted immunosuppression withdrawal within 2 years of liver transplantation.

Study outcomes and limitations: Post-transplant, graft-donor-reactive CD4 TCRbeta sequences in blood dropped significantly in 5 of 8 subjects.

The CDR3 is 18 amino acids. V was clipped by 1 base and J by 3 bases, with 22 bases between them. CDR1 is SGHAT and CDR2 is FQNNGV in the germline V gene. This chain uses TRBV11-2 with TRBJ2-7, with TRBD1 as a possible D gene (6 bases). The source of this sequence is a human patient who received a liver transplant. The graft donor may be the source of some T cells. This material consisted of CD8+ T cells from blood, taken less than 50 months after liver transplant. CDR3 nucleotides: TGTGCCAGCAGCTTAGCGGCAGTTACAGGGCCGGTTGGCTACGAGCAGTACTTC. Its translation is CASSLAAVTGPVGYEQYF.